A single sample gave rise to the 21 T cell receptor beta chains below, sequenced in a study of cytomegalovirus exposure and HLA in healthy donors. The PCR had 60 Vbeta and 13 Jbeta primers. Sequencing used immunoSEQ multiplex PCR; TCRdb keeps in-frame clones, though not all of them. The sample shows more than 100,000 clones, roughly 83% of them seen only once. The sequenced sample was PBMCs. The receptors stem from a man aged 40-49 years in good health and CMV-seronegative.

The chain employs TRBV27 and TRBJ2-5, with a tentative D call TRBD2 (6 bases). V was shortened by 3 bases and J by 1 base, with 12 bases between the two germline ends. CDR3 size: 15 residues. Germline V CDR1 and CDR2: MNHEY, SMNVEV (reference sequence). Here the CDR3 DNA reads TGTGCCAGCAGTTTGACCGCGGGGCGCCAAGAGACCCAGTACTTC. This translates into CASSLTAGRQETQYF.

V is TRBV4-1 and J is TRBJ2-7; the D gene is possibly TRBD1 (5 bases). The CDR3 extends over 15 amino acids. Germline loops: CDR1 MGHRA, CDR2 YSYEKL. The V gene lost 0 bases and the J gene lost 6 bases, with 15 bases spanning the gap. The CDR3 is CASSQEARVVIEQYF. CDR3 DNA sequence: TGCGCCAGCAGCCAAGAGGCCAGGGTAGTAATCGAGCAGTACTTC.

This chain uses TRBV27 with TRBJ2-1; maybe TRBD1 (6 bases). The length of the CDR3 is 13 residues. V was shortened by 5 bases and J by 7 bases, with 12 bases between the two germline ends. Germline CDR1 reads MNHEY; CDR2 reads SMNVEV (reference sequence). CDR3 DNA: TGTGCCAGCAGTCTGGGGACACCTAATGAGCAGTTCTTC. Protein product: CASSLGTPNEQFF.

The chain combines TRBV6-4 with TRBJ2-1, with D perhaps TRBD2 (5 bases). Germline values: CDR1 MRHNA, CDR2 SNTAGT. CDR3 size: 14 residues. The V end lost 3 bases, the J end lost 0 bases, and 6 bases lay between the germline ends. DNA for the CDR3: TGTGCCAGCAGTGATGGGAGCTCCTACAATGAGCAGTTCTTC. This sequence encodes CASSDGSSYNEQFF.

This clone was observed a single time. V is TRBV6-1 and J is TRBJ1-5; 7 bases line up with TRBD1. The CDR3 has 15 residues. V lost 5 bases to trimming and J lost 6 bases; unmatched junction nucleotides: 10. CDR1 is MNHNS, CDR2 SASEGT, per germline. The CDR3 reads CASSTDRAGTQPQHF. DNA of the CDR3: TGTGCCAGCAGTACCGACAGGGCCGGCACTCAGCCCCAGCATTTT.

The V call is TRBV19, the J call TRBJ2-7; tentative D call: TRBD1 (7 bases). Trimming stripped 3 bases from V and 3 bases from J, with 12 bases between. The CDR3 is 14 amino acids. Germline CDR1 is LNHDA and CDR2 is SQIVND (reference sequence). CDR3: CASSIGRQGYEQYF. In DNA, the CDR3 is TGTGCCAGTAGTATCGGGAGACAGGGCTACGAGCAGTACTTC. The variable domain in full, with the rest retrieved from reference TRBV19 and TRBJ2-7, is DGGITQSPKYLFRKEGQNVTLSCEQNLNHDAMYWYRQDPGQGLRLIYYSQIVNDFQKGDIAEGYSVSREKKESFPLTVTSAQKNPTAFYLCASSIGRQGYEQYFGPGTRLTVT.

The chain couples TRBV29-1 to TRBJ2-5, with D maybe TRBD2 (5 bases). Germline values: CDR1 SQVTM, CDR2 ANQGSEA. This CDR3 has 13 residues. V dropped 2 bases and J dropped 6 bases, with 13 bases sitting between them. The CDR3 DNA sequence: TGCAGCGTTGAACCTAGCCCAGGACAGACCCAGTACTTC. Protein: CSVEPSPGQTQYF.

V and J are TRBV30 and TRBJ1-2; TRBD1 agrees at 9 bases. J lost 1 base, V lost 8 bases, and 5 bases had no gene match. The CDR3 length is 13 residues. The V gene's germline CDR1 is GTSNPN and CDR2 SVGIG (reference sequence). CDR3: CALMGQGNYGYTF. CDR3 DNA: TGTGCCCTAATGGGACAGGGTAACTATGGCTACACCTTC. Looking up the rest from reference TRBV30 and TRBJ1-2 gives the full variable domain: SQTIHQWPATLVQPVGSPLSLECTVEGTSNPNLYWYRQAAGRGLQLLFYSVGIGQISSEVPQNLSASRPQDRQFILSSKKLLLSDSGFYLCALMGQGNYGYTFGSGTRLTVV.

In DNA form, the CDR3 reads TGTGCCAGCAGTGGCGGGACAGGGGTTTACGAGCAGTACTTC. This encodes CASSGGTGVYEQYF. The chain couples TRBV28 to TRBJ2-7; the match to TRBD1 covers 10 bases. This CDR3 is 14 amino acids long. The J segment lost 4 bases and the V segment lost 5 bases, leaving 5 bases of the junction unmatched. Germline V gene data show CDR1 as MDHEN and CDR2 as SYDVKM. Complete variable domain (other parts from reference TRBV28 and TRBJ2-7): DVKVTQSSRYLVKRTGEKVFLECVQDMDHENMFWYRQDPGLGLRLIYFSYDVKMKEKGDIPEGYSVSREKKERFSLILESASTNQTSMYLCASSGGTGVYEQYFGPGTRLTVT.

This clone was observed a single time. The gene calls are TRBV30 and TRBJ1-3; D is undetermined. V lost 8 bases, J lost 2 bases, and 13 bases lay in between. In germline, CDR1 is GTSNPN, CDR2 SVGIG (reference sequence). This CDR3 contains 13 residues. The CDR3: CAASRGPGNTIYF. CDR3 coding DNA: TGTGCCGCAAGCCGCGGTCCTGGAAACACCATATATTTT.

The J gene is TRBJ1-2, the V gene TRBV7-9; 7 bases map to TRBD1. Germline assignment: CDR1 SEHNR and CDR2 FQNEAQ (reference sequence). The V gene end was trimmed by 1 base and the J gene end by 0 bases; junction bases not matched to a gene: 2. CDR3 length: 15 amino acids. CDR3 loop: CASSLGQGTNYGYTF. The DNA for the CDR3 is TGTGCCAGCAGCTTAGGACAGGGAACTAACTATGGCTACACCTTC.

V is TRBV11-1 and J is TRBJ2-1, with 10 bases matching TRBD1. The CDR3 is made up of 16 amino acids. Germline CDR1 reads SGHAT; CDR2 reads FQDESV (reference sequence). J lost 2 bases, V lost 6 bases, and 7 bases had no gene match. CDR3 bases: TGTGCCAGCAGGCGACAGGGGGCAATCACCTACAATGAGCAGTTCTTC. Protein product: CASRRQGAITYNEQFF.

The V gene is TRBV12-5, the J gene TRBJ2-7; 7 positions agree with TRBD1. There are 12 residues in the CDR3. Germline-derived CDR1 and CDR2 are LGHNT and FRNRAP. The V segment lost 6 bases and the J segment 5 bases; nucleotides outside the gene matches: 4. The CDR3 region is CASGLTGNEQYF. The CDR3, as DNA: TGTGCTAGTGGGCTGACAGGGAACGAGCAGTACTTC. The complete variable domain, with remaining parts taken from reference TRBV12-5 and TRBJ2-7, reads DARVTQTPRHKVTEMGQEVTMRCQPILGHNTVFWYRQTMMQGLELLAYFRNRAPLDDSGMPKDRFSAEMPDATLATLKIQPSEPRDSAVYFCASGLTGNEQYFGPGTRLTVT.

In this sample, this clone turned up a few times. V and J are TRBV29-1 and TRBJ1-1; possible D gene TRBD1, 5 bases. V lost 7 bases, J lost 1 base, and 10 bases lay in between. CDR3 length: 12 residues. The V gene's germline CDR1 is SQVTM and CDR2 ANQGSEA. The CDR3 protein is CSAGHPNTEAFF. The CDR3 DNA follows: TGCAGCGCAGGACACCCGAACACTGAAGCTTTCTTT. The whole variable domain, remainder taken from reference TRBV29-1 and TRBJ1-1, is SAVISQKPSRDICQRGTSLTIQCQVDSQVTMMFWYRQQPGQSLTLIATANQGSEATYESGFVIDKFPISRPNLTFSTLTVSNMSPEDSSIYLCSAGHPNTEAFFGQGTRLTVV.

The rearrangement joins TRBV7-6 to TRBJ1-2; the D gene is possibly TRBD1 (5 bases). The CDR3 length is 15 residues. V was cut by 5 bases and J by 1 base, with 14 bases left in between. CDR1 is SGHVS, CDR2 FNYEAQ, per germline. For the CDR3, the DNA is TGTGCCAGCAGCCACGGGGGTTATAGTAACTATGGCTACACCTTC. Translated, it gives CASSHGGYSNYGYTF.

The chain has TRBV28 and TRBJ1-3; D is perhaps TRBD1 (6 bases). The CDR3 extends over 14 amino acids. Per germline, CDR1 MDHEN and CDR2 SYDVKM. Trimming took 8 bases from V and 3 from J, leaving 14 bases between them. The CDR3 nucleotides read TGTGCCAGCTTAGGGAAGGGGGATGGAAACACCATATATTTT. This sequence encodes CASLGKGDGNTIYF.

CDR3 amino acids: CASSRKTGANYGYTF. Here the CDR3 DNA reads TGTGCCAGCAGTCGGAAGACAGGGGCTAACTATGGCTACACCTTC. V gene TRBV28 combines with J gene TRBJ1-2, with 8 nucleotides matching TRBD1. The J segment lost 0 bases and the V segment lost 5 bases, leaving 5 bases of the junction unmatched. Germline CDR1 is MDHEN and CDR2 is SYDVKM. The CDR3 has 15 residues.

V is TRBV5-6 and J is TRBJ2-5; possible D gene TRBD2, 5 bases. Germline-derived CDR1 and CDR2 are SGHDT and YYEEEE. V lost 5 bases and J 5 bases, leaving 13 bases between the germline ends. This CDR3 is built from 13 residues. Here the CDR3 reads CASRLGVLETQYF. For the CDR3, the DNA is TGTGCCAGCAGACTCGGGGTTCTCGAGACCCAGTACTTC.

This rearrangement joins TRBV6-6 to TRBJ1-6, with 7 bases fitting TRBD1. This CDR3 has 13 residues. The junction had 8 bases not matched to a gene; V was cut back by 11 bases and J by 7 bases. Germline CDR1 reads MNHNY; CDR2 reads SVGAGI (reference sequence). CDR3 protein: CAAQGQPNSPLHF. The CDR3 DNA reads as TGTGCCGCGCAGGGACAGCCGAATTCACCCCTCCACTTT.

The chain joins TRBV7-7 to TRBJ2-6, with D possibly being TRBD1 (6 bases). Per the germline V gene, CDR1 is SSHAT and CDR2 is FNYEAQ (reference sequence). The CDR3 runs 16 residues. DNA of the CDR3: TGTGCTAGCTTTAAAACAGGGTTCTCTGGGGCCAACGTCCTGACTTTC. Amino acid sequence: CASFKTGFSGANVLTF.

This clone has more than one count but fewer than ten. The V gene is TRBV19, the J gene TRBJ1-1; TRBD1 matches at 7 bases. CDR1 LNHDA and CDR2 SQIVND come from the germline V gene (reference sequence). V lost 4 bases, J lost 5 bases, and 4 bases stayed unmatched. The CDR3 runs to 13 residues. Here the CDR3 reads CASSTGGRTEAFF. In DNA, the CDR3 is TGTGCCAGTAGTACAGGGGGTCGGACTGAAGCTTTCTTT.